These 15 T cell receptor beta chains were sequenced from one sample in a study of technical replicates of blood from several donors. This table comes from immunoSEQ multiplex PCR, and its TCRdb copy is limited to in-frame clones, with some not included. The sample consists of about 61,000 clones, around 97% of them appearing once. Source material: T cells isolated from PBMCs. The receptors derive from a human donor in good health.

V usage is TRBV2 and J usage is TRBJ2-2; 7 bases are a match to TRBD2. The V gene end was trimmed by 6 bases and the J gene end by 0 bases; junction bases not matched to a gene: 1. The V gene's germline CDR1 is SNHLY and CDR2 FYNNEI. This CDR3 contains 14 residues. The CDR3 region has the DNA TGTGCCAGCAGCGGGGGGACGAACACCGGGGAGCTGTTTTTT. Translated: CASSGGTNTGELFF.

This clone was seen only once. DNA for the CDR3: TGTGCCACCAAGACTAGTGAAGCCTACAATGAGCAGTTCTTC. Translated: CATKTSEAYNEQFF. This chain connects TRBV27 to TRBJ2-1; D perhaps matches TRBD2 (6 bases). In germline, CDR1 is MNHEY, CDR2 SMNVEV (reference sequence). This CDR3 is built from 14 residues. Trimming took off 10 bases at V and 2 bases at J, with 15 bases between the two ends.

The gene calls are TRBV18 and TRBJ2-1, with 9 bases identical to TRBD2. V shed 3 bases, J shed 7 bases, and the junction held 7 bases outside the gene matches. CDR1 KGHSH and CDR2 LQKENI come from the germline V gene. The CDR3 contains 15 residues. The CDR3 loop reads CASSPGGGAENEQFF. The CDR3 bases are TGTGCCAGCTCACCGGGCGGGGGGGCCGAGAATGAGCAGTTCTTC.

The chain recombines TRBV6-5 with TRBJ2-5; perhaps TRBD2 as D (5 bases). CDR1 and CDR2 from the germline V gene are MNHEY and SVGAGI. This CDR3 is 16 amino acids long. V was clipped by 0 bases and J by 4 bases, with 15 bases between them. For the CDR3, the DNA is TGTGCCAGCAGTTACTCTTTTGGCAGCGGACTAGAGACCCAGTACTTC. This gives the protein CASSYSFGSGLETQYF.

There are a few counts of this clone. The rearrangement links TRBV27 to TRBJ1-5; 8 bases align to TRBD1. The junction had 6 bases not matched to a gene; V was cut back by 5 bases and J by 9 bases. Germline CDR1 and CDR2: MNHEY and SMNVEV (reference sequence). This CDR3 is 13 amino acids long. The CDR3 reads CASSLDRVRPQHF. In nucleotides, the CDR3 is TGTGCCAGCAGTCTGGACAGGGTCCGGCCCCAGCATTTT.

Only one count was recorded for this clone. The V and J genes are TRBV9 and TRBJ2-5; 7 positions match TRBD2. From germline, CDR1 is SGDLS and CDR2 YYNGEE. V was pared by 0 bases and J by 5 bases, with 7 bases of the junction left unmatched. The length of the CDR3 is 15 residues. The CDR3 DNA follows: TGTGCCAGCAGCGTAGCTAGCGGCTCCTTTGAGACCCAGTACTTC. Its protein is CASSVASGSFETQYF. Full variable domain (rest looked up from reference TRBV9 and TRBJ2-5): DSGVTQTPKHLITATGQRVTLRCSPRSGDLSVYWYQQSLDQGLQFLIQYYNGEERAKGNILERFSAQQFPDLHSELNLSSLELGDSALYFCASSVASGSFETQYFGPGTRLLVL.

V gene TRBV18 combines with J gene TRBJ1-1, with D possibly being TRBD1 (5 bases). The CDR3 is 14 residues long. V dropped 3 bases and J dropped 3 bases, with 11 bases sitting between them. In germline, CDR1 is KGHSH, CDR2 LQKENI. This CDR3 reads CASSPPGSDTEAFF. In DNA form, the CDR3 reads TGTGCCAGCTCACCCCCAGGGTCTGACACTGAAGCTTTCTTT.

V usage is TRBV5-1 and J usage is TRBJ1-5, with 8 bases matching TRBD1. This CDR3 has 16 amino acids. Unmatched junction bases numbered 8, after V lost 4 bases and J lost 2 bases. Germline CDR1 SGHRS, CDR2 YFSETQ. CDR3 in DNA: TGCGCCAGCAGCACCGGGACAGGTAGCGGCAATCAGCCCCAGCATTTT. Amino acids: CASSTGTGSGNQPQHF.

The rearrangement links TRBV6-5 to TRBJ2-7, with 7 nucleotides matching TRBD1. The CDR3 runs to 14 residues. Per the germline V gene, CDR1 is MNHEY and CDR2 is SVGAGI. V was pared by 0 bases and J by 4 bases, with 3 bases of the junction left unmatched. CDR3 protein: CASSYSTGWYEQYF. CDR3 sequence (DNA): TGTGCCAGCAGTTACTCGACAGGGTGGTACGAGCAGTACTTC.

The chain's CDR3 is CASSYGPSSYNEQFF. As DNA, the CDR3 is TGTGCCAGCAGTTACGGGCCGAGCTCCTACAATGAGCAGTTCTTC. The genes are TRBV6-5 and TRBJ2-1; D is undetermined. The germline V gene encodes CDR1 MNHEY and CDR2 SVGAGI. Trimming left V 2 bases short and J 0 bases short, with 8 bases between. This CDR3 contains 15 residues.

The rearrangement links TRBV5-6 to TRBJ2-1; 9 bases line up with TRBD2. The trim removed 2 bases at V and 6 bases at J, leaving 6 bases unmatched. There are 15 residues in the CDR3. Germline loops: CDR1 SGHDT, CDR2 YYEEEE. The CDR3 DNA follows: TGTGCCAGCAGCTTCCGCGGGGGGGCCGGCAATGAGCAGTTCTTC. It codes for CASSFRGGAGNEQFF.

This clone has a single count. The CDR3: CASSIQSLSEAFF. Here the CDR3 DNA reads TGTGCCAGTAGTATACAGTCCCTTTCTGAAGCTTTCTTT. This chain connects TRBV19 to TRBJ1-1; no firm D call. The germline CDR1 and CDR2 sequences are LNHDA and SQIVND (reference sequence). CDR3 length: 13 residues. The V and J ends lost 2 bases and 6 bases respectively, with 10 bases between them.

The V call is TRBV7-2, the J call TRBJ1-2; 9 bases agree with TRBD1. The germline gives CDR1 SGHTA, CDR2 FQGNSA. The CDR3 contains 14 residues. The ends lost 3 bases at V and 2 bases at J; junction bases unmatched: 1. The CDR3 bases are TGTGCCAGCAGCTTGGGACAGGGAAACTATGGCTACACCTTC. Its protein product is CASSLGQGNYGYTF.

This chain links TRBV6-4 with TRBJ2-1; tentative D call: TRBD2 (6 bases). V was trimmed by 0 bases and J by 6 bases, leaving 12 bases between them. Looked up from germline, CDR1 is MRHNA and CDR2 is SNTAGT. This CDR3 comprises 15 residues. The CDR3 loop reads CASSDSSGTGNEQFF. In DNA, the CDR3 is TGTGCCAGCAGTGACTCTAGCGGTACCGGCAATGAGCAGTTCTTC.

This sequence joins TRBV5-6 and TRBJ1-2; D not resolved. Trimming took off 7 bases at V and 4 bases at J, with 20 bases between the two ends. The CDR3 is 15 amino acids. From germline, CDR1 is SGHDT and CDR2 YYEEEE. CDR3 nucleotide sequence: TGTGCCAGCTGCTCCTTTACCCGGGAAACCTATGGCTACACCTTC. Translation gives CASCSFTRETYGYTF. Variable domain in full (rest from reference TRBV5-6 and TRBJ1-2): DAGVTQSPTHLIKTRGQQVTLRCSPKSGHDTVSWYQQALGQGPQFIFQYYEEEERQRGNFPDRFSGHQFPNYSSELNVNALLLGDSALYLCASCSFTRETYGYTFGSGTRLTVV.